A single sample gave rise to the 26 T cell receptor beta chains below, sequenced in a study of Graves' ophthalmopathy and Graves' hyperthyroidism. Amplified TCR beta CDR3 regions were obtained using RNA transcripts as template. Investigators did first-round RT-PCR with HTBI primers, then second-round multiplex PCR. In TCRdb, the multiplex PCR reads were re-called with MiXCR into one record per CDR3 protein. The sample comprises 500,000 to 600,000 distinct CDR3 sequences, about two fifths of which are singletons, and roughly 4.5% rests with the top ten. Material for sequencing was peripheral blood or thyroid tissue (not recorded which). These receptors were taken from an adult man with Graves' hyperthyroidism.

This clonotype was seen a handful of times. V usage is TRBV24-1 and J usage is TRBJ2-3; D unclear. CDR1 is KGHDR and CDR2 is SFDVKD in the germline V gene. Trimming took off 4 bases at V and 3 bases at J, with 7 bases between the two ends. The CDR3 length is 13 residues. CDR3 sequence: CATSEDRTDTQYF. The DNA of the CDR3 is TGTGCCACCAGTGAAGATAGGACAGATACGCAGTATTTT.

V usage is TRBV27 and J usage is TRBJ2-7; weak D call: TRBD1 (6 bases). Germline assignment: CDR1 MNHEY and CDR2 SMNVEV (reference sequence). The ends were cut back, 3 bases at V and 4 bases at J, with 16 bases in the middle. CDR3 length equals 15 residues. The CDR3 sequence: CASSFPQGSDYEQYF. The CDR3 DNA reads TGTGCCAGCAGTTTTCCACAGGGTTCGGATTACGAGCAGTACTTC.

At least ten counts were recorded for this clonotype. The chain has TRBV7-9 and TRBJ1-1; D ambiguous. The CDR3 runs to 14 residues. Trimming took 5 bases from V and 1 from J, leaving 11 bases between them. Germline assignment: CDR1 SEHNR and CDR2 FQNEAQ (reference sequence). CDR3 in DNA: TGTGCCAGCAGCCTACCGGACGGGAACACTGAAGCTTTCTTT. Amino acids: CASSLPDGNTEAFF.

The chain uses TRBV12-3 or TRBV12-4 and TRBJ2-2, with 11 bases lining up with TRBD2. CDR3 size: 16 residues. The J segment lost 2 bases and the V segment lost 5 bases, leaving 4 bases of the junction unmatched. The CDR3 DNA is TGTGCCAGCAGTATAACTAGCGGGGGAAACACCGGGGAGCTGTTTTTT. It specifies CASSITSGGNTGELFF.

This clonotype was observed at least ten times. The chain employs TRBV9 and TRBJ1-2; the D gene is possibly TRBD1 (5 bases). Trimming cost V 2 bases and J 7 bases, with 12 bases left between them. CDR1 SGDLS and CDR2 YYNGEE come from the germline V gene. CDR3 size: 13 residues. The DNA for the CDR3 is TGTGCCAGCAGCGTGGACACCCTCGGTGGCTACACCTTC. It translates to CASSVDTLGGYTF.

This clonotype has at least ten counts. The V gene is TRBV29-1, the J gene TRBJ1-1; D not certain. The CDR3 extends over 14 amino acids. Germline V CDR1 and CDR2: SQVTM, ANQGSEA. V gave up 7 bases and J gave up 0 bases, with 15 bases separating them. The chain's CDR3 is CSATPARMNTEAFF. Written as DNA, the CDR3 is TGCAGCGCCACGCCGGCCAGAATGAACACTGAAGCTTTCTTT.

Comments on this clonotype: A read error may explain this, as a much larger clone is one base away. This chain connects TRBV19 to TRBJ1-1; D call uncertain. CDR3 size: 15 residues. With 7 bases removed from V and 3 bases from J, the gap between germline ends came to 18 bases. Germline V gene lookup returns CDR1 LNHDA and CDR2 SQIVND (reference sequence). CDR3 sequence: CASTEGMGMDTEAFF. The DNA for the CDR3 is TGTGCCAGTACTGAAGGGATGGGTATGGACACTGAAGCTTTCTTT.

The table lists this clonotype with many counts. The chain carries TRBV20-1 and TRBJ2-2; the D gene is possibly TRBD2 (5 bases). In germline, CDR1 is DFQATT, CDR2 SNEGSKA (reference sequence). The CDR3 is 14 residues long. Between the trimmed V and J ends, which lost 3 bases and 6 bases, there was a span of 14 bases. The CDR3 here is CSASFRGSAGELFF. DNA for the CDR3: TGCAGTGCTAGCTTCCGGGGTAGCGCCGGGGAGCTGTTTTTT.

J is TRBJ2-1 and V is TRBV7-9; TRBD2 matches at 9 bases. After removal of 5 bases from V and 7 bases from J, the junction contained 9 bases not matched to a gene. This CDR3 has 15 amino acids. Germline assignment: CDR1 SEHNR and CDR2 FQNEAQ (reference sequence). The chain's CDR3 is CASSPGLARSNEQFF. The CDR3, as DNA: TGTGCCAGCAGCCCCGGACTAGCGCGTTCGAATGAGCAGTTCTTC.

With regard to this clonotype: This may come from a read error, since a much larger clone is one base off. CDR3 sequence reads: CASSPSGAVYNSPLHF. The CDR3 bases are TGTGCCAGCAGTCCCAGCGGGGCAGTCTATAATTCACCCCTCCACTTT. The chain combines TRBV6-5 with TRBJ1-6, with D maybe TRBD1 (5 bases). Germline-derived CDR1 and CDR2 are MNHEY and SVGAGI. Trimming cost V 5 bases and J 3 bases, with 14 bases left between them. The CDR3 totals 16 residues.

This clonotype was seen many times. The chain joins TRBV20-1 to TRBJ1-2; D call uncertain. Trimming removed 1 base at V and 0 bases at J, with 12 bases between. The CDR3 is made up of 15 amino acids. Germline CDR1 and CDR2: DFQATT and SNEGSKA (reference sequence). The DNA of the CDR3 is TGCAGTGCTAGAGCGTCCTCGCCAACTAACTATGGCTACACCTTC. The encoded protein is CSARASSPTNYGYTF.

This clonotype was seen at least ten times. The V and J genes are TRBV6-4 and TRBJ1-1; a weak D match, TRBD1 (5 bases). The CDR3 length is 14 residues. V was pared by 4 bases and J by 4 bases, with 13 bases between. Germline-derived CDR1 and CDR2 are MRHNA and SNTAGT. The DNA for the CDR3 is TGTGCCAGCAGTGCTGGGGGTGACGGCACTGAAGCTTTCTTT. The encoded protein is CASSAGGDGTEAFF.

CDR3 nucleotides: TGTGCCAGCAGCTTCCCGCAACTAGCGAATGTATCCTACAATGAGCAGTACTTC. Protein sequence: CASSFPQLANVSYNEQYF. The rearrangement links TRBV7-9 to TRBJ2-7; 7 bases match TRBD2. CDR3 length: 18 residues. Trimming at V came to 3 bases and at J to 7 bases, leaving 21 bases not matched to a gene. Germline CDR1 is SEHNR and CDR2 is FQNEAQ (reference sequence).

This clonotype was counted between two and nine times. The CDR3 coding sequence is TGTGCCAGCAGCTTATTCCCGTTGGACGGAAACACCGGGGAGCTGTTTTTT. Protein sequence: CASSLFPLDGNTGELFF. This rearrangement joins TRBV7-9 to TRBJ2-2; D call uncertain. This CDR3 is 17 amino acids long. Germline V CDR1 and CDR2: SEHNR, FQNEAQ (reference sequence). Trimming pared 2 bases from V and 2 bases from J, leaving 15 bases between.

The J gene is TRBJ1-1, the V gene TRBV11-1, with TRBD1 identical over 7 bases. Per the germline V gene, CDR1 is SGHAT and CDR2 is FQDESV (reference sequence). The CDR3 runs 14 residues. V was clipped by 8 bases and J by 3 bases; unmatched bases: 9. The CDR3: CASSPGTDYTEAFF. CDR3 sequence (DNA): TGTGCCAGCTCACCTGGGACAGACTACACTGAAGCTTTCTTT.

V is TRBV7-4 and J is TRBJ2-3; tentatively, D is TRBD2 (5 bases). The CDR3 loop spans 14 amino acids. The V and J ends lost 4 bases and 0 bases respectively, with 8 bases between them. Per germline, CDR1 SGHVT and CDR2 SQSDAQ. CDR3 residues: CASSWSGSTDTQYF. The CDR3 DNA reads as TGTGCCAGCAGCTGGAGCGGTAGCACAGATACGCAGTATTTT. The entire variable domain, with the rest obtained from reference TRBV7-4 and TRBJ2-3, is as follows: GAGVSQSPRYKVAKRGRDVALRCDSISGHVTLYWYRQTLGQGSEVLTYSQSDAQRDKSGRPSGRFSAERPERSVSTLKIQRTEQGDSAVYLCASSWSGSTDTQYFGPGTRLTVL.

The V gene is TRBV15, the J gene TRBJ2-2; TRBD1 matches 8 bases. CDR3 length: 15 amino acids. The ends lost 3 bases at V and 3 bases at J; junction bases unmatched: 3. Germline V lookup: CDR1 LNHNV, CDR2 YYDKDF (reference sequence). The CDR3 reads CATSSRDRYTGELFF. The DNA for the CDR3 is TGTGCCACCAGCAGCCGGGACAGGTACACCGGGGAGCTGTTTTTT.

This clonotype has ten or more counts. The chain is built from TRBV20-1 and TRBJ1-2; 7 positions match TRBD1. V lost 6 bases to trimming and J lost 4 bases; unmatched junction nucleotides: 5. Germline values: CDR1 DFQATT, CDR2 SNEGSKA (reference sequence). The CDR3 runs to 12 residues. This CDR3 reads CSATGTAYGYTF. The CDR3 DNA sequence: TGCAGTGCGACCGGGACAGCCTATGGCTACACCTTC.

This clonotype was seen a handful of times. This chain links TRBV11-3 with TRBJ2-5, with D possibly matching TRBD1 (6 bases). The CDR3 spans 16 residues. In germline, CDR1 is SGHNT, CDR2 YENEEA. V was cut by 8 bases and J by 0 bases, with 19 bases left in between. The CDR3 here is CASRRGSSSYQETQYF. The CDR3 DNA sequence: TGTGCCAGCCGCAGGGGTTCTTCCTCGTACCAAGAGACCCAGTACTTC.

This chain joins TRBV25-1 and TRBJ2-7; possible D gene TRBD1, 5 bases. This CDR3 spans 16 amino acids. Deletions cut 4 bases from V and 3 bases from J, with 19 bases between. Looked up from germline, CDR1 is MGHDK and CDR2 is SYGVNS. The CDR3 nucleotides read TGTGCCAGCAGTGTAAAGAGGCAGGGTAATCGCTACGAGCAGTACTTC. Amino acid sequence: CASSVKRQGNRYEQYF.

This clonotype was picked up a small number of times. The chain is built from TRBV12-3 or TRBV12-4 and TRBJ1-1, with 8 bases aligning to TRBD1. The CDR3 is 15 residues long. J was trimmed by 3 bases and V by 5 bases; bases with no gene match: 8. The CDR3 spells CASSHRTGQDTEAFF. The CDR3 DNA reads as TGTGCCAGCAGTCACCGGACAGGGCAAGACACTGAAGCTTTCTTT.

The chain links TRBV14 to TRBJ2-7; the match to TRBD2 covers 9 bases. The DNA end is more similar to TRBJ2-1, so the J call may be wrong. The CDR3 has 15 residues. Germline CDR1 reads SGHDN; CDR2 reads FVKESK. The CDR3 region is CASSLASGDYNEQFF. The CDR3 bases are TGTGCCAGCAGCTTAGCTAGCGGGGACTACAATGAGCAGTTCTTC.

Written as DNA, the CDR3 is TGCAGTGCTACGGGACAGGGCCTATACGAGCAGTACTTC. Its translation is CSATGQGLYEQYF. V usage is TRBV20-1 and J usage is TRBJ2-7, with TRBD1 identical over 9 bases. V shed 4 bases, J shed 4 bases, and the junction held 5 bases outside the gene matches. Per germline, CDR1 DFQATT and CDR2 SNEGSKA (reference sequence). The CDR3 has 13 residues.

This clonotype was seen ten or more times. V and J are TRBV7-9 and TRBJ2-5; D assignment may be TRBD1 or TRBD2 (6 bases each). V shed 1 base and J shed 5 bases, with 14 bases lying between them. Germline CDR1 SEHNR, CDR2 FQNEAQ (reference sequence). CDR3 length: 15 residues. Here the CDR3 DNA reads TGTGCCAGCAGCTTAGGGCCTAGCGACAGGGAGACCCAGTACTTC. This codes for CASSLGPSDRETQYF.

CDR3: CAISDGTGANYEQYF. CDR3 coding DNA: TGTGCCATCAGTGATGGGACAGGGGCTAACTACGAGCAGTACTTC. This chain joins TRBV10-3 and TRBJ2-7, with 10 bases identical to TRBD1. This CDR3 contains 15 residues. V was clipped by 3 bases and J by 3 bases; unmatched bases: 5. CDR1 and CDR2 from the germline V gene are ENHRY and SYGVKD.

V usage is TRBV29-1 and J usage is TRBJ2-5; either TRBD1 or TRBD2 may supply D (5 bases each). The CDR3 extends over 13 amino acids. CDR1 and CDR2 (germline): SQVTM, ANQGSEA. Between the trimmed V and J ends, which lost 6 bases and 5 bases, there was a span of 16 bases. This CDR3 is CSVSGTLVETQYF. The CDR3 region has the DNA TGCAGCGTCTCCGGGACCCTGGTGGAGACCCAGTACTTC.